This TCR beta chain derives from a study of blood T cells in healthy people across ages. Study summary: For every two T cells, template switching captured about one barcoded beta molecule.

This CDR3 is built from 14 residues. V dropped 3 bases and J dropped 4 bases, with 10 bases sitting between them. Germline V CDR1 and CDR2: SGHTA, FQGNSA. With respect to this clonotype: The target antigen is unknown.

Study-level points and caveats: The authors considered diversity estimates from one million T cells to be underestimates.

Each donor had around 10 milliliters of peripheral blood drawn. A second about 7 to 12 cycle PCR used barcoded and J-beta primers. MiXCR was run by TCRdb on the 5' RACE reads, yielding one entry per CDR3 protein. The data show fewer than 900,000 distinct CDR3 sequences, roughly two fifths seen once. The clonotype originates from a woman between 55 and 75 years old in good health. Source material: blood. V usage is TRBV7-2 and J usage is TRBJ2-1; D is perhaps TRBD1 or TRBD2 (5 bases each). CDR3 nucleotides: TGTGCCAGCAGCTTCGGGACCTATTACAATGAGCAGTTCTTC. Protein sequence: CASSFGTYYNEQFF.